Here is one T cell receptor beta chain with its context. Its antigen is unidentified. The CDR3 consists of 13 residues. In germline, CDR1 is SGHTA, CDR2 FQGNSA. With 5 bases clipped from V and 0 bases from J, the junction kept 1 base outside the gene matches. Sequencing was performed on unsorted PBMC DNA using ten immunoSEQ deep assay plates. This table comes from immunoSEQ multiplex PCR, and its TCRdb copy is limited to in-frame clones, with some not included. The table has a few hundred thousand clones, approximately 77% seen once. This entry belongs to a study of shared clonotypes between healthy human individuals. Study-wide results and caveats: The sampled material consisted only of blood, and tissue repertoires are likely to differ.

The source is a woman aged 40 to 50 in good health. Some clones in this sample may be carry-over from other donors' samples. The gene calls are TRBV7-2 and TRBJ2-7; TRBD1 aligns across 7 bases. The sample was PBMCs. The CDR3 DNA reads TGTGCCAGCAGCGGGACAGCCTCCTACGAGCAGTACTTC. Encoded protein: CASSGTASYEQYF.